This record covers a single TCR beta chain. This entry is derived from a study of blood T cell repertoires in COVID-19. The data were produced by immunoSEQ multiplex PCR, yet TCRdb's version contains in-frame clones alone and is incomplete. The table has approximately 270,000 clones, around 86% seen once. CDR3 length equals 13 residues. Losses at the gene ends were 3 bases for V and 14 bases for J; bases not matched to a gene: 6. Germline loops: CDR1 SNHLY, CDR2 FYNNEI. The V call is TRBV2, the J call TRBJ2-1; 11 positions match TRBD2. The sequencing sample was made of PBMCs or T cells enriched from blood (not recorded which). This sequence originates from a man aged 40-49 years who had recovered from COVID-19. CDR3 residues: CASSDLAGGVKFF. The CDR3 DNA reads TGTGCCAGCAGTGACCTAGCGGGAGGTGTGAAGTTCTTC.